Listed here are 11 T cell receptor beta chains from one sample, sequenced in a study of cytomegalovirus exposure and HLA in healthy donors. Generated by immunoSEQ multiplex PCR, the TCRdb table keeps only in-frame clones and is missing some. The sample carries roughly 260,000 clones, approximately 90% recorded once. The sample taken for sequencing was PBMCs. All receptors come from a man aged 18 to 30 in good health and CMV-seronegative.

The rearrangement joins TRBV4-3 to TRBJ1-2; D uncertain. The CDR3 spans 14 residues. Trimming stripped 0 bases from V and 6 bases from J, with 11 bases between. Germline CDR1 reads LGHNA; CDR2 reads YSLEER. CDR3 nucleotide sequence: TGCGCCAGCAGCCAAGATATACCCGGGGATGGCTACACCTTC. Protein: CASSQDIPGDGYTF.

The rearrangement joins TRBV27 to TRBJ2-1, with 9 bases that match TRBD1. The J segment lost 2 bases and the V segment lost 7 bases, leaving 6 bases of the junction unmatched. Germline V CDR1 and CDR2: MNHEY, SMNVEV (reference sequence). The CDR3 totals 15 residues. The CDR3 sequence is CASTLGTGPYNEQFF. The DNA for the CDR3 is TGTGCCAGCACCTTAGGGACAGGGCCCTACAATGAGCAGTTCTTC.

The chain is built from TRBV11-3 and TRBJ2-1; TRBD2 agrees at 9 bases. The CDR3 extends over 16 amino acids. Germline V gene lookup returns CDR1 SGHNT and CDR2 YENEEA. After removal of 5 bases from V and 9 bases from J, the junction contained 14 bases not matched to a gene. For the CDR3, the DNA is TGTGCCAGCAGCATATTCACCGCGGGGGGGCTCACTGAGCAGTTCTTC. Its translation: CASSIFTAGGLTEQFF. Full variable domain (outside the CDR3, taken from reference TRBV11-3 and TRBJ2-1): EAGVVQSPRYKIIEKKQPVAFWCNPISGHNTLYWYLQNLGQGPELLIRYENEEAVDDSQLPKDRFSAERLKGVDSTLKIQPAELGDSAVYLCASSIFTAGGLTEQFFGPGTRLTVL.

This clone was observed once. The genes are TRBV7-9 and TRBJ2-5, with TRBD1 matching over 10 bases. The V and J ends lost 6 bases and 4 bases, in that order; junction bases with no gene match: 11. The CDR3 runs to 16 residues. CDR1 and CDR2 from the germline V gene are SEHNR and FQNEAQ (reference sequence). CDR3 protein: CASSIKGQGTGETQYF. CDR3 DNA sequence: TGTGCCAGCAGTATTAAGGGACAGGGGACCGGAGAGACCCAGTACTTC.

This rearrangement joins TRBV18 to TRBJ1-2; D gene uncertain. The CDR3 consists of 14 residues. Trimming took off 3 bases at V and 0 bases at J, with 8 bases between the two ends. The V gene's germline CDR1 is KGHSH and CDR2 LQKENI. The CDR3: CASSPPSANYGYTF. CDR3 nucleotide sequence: TGTGCCAGCTCACCGCCCAGTGCTAACTATGGCTACACCTTC.

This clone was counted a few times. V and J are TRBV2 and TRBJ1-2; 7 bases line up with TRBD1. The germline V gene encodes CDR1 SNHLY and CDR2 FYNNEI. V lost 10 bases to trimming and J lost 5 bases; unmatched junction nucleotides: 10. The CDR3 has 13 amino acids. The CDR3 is CATRTGTAYGYTF. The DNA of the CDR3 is TGTGCCACCCGAACCGGGACAGCGTATGGCTACACCTTC.

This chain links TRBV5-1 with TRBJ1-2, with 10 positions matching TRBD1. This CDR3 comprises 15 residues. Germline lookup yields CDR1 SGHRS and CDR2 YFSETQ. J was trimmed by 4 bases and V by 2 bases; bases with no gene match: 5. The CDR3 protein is CASSLPGTGAYGYTF. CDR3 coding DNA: TGCGCCAGCAGCTTACCCGGGACAGGGGCCTATGGCTACACCTTC.

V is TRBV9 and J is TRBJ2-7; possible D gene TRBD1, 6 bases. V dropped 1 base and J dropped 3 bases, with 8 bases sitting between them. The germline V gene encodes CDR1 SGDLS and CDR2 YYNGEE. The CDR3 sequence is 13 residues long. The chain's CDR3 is CASSVNRDYEQYF. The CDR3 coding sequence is TGTGCCAGCAGCGTAAACAGGGACTACGAGCAGTACTTC.

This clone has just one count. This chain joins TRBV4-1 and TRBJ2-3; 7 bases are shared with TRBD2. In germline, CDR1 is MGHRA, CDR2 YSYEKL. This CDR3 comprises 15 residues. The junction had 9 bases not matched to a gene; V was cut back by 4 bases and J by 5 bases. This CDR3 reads CASSPWGGVGDTQYF. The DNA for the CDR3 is TGCGCCAGCAGCCCCTGGGGGGGGGTCGGAGATACGCAGTATTTT.

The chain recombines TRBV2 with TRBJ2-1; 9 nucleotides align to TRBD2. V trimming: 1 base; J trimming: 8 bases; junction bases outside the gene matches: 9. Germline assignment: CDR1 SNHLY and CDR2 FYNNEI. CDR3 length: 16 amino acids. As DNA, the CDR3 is TGTGCCAGCAGTGAAGGGTATAGCGGGAGTTTAGATGAGCAGTTCTTC. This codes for CASSEGYSGSLDEQFF.

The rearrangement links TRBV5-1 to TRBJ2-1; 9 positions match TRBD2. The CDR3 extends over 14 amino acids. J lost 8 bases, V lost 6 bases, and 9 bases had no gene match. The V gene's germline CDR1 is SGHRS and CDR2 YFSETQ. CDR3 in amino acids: CASKVGSGSYEQFF. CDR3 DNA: TGCGCCAGCAAGGTTGGTAGCGGGAGCTATGAGCAGTTCTTC.